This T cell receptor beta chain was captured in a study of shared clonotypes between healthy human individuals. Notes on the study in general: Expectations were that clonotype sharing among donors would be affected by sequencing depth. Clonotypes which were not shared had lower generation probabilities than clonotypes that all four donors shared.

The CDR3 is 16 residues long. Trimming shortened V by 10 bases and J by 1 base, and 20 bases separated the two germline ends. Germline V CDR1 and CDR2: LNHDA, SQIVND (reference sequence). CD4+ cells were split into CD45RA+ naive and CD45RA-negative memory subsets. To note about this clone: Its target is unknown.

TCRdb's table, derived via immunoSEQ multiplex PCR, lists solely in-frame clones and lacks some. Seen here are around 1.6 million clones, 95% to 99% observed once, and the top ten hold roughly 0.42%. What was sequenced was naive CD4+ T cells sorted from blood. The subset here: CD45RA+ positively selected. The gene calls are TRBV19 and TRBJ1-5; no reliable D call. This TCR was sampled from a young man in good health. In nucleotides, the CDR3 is TGTGCCACCGCTTCTCTCCGTGGTAGGAGCAATCAGCCCCAGCATTTT. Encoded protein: CATASLRGRSNQPQHF. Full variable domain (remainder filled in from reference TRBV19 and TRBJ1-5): DGGITQSPKYLFRKEGQNVTLSCEQNLNHDAMYWYRQDPGQGLRLIYYSQIVNDFQKGDIAEGYSVSREKKESFPLTVTSAQKNPTAFYLCATASLRGRSNQPQHFGDGTRLSIL.